These 10 T cell receptor beta chains originate from one sample sequenced in a study of blood T cell repertoires in COVID-19. Assay: immunoSEQ multiplex PCR; the TCRdb copy retains only in-frame clones and omits some. The sample gives 180,000 or so clones, about 90% of which show up once; roughly 1.2% is in the top ten. Input material: PBMCs or T cells enriched from blood (not recorded which). All receptors come from a human donor with acute COVID-19. The donor label of this sample is uncertain.

This chain uses TRBV12-3 or TRBV12-4 with TRBJ1-1, with D perhaps TRBD1 (6 bases). CDR3 length: 13 residues. V was cut by 5 bases and J by 0 bases, with 7 bases left in between. The CDR3 loop is CASSGQLNTEAFF. CDR3 nucleotides: TGTGCCAGCAGTGGACAGCTGAACACTGAAGCTTTCTTT.

As concerns this clone: Other nucleotide sequences in the sample specify the same CDR3. This chain joins TRBV5-1 and TRBJ1-2; 7 nucleotides agree with TRBD1. CDR1 is SGHRS and CDR2 is YFSETQ in the germline V gene. This CDR3 has 14 amino acids. Losses at the gene ends were 0 bases for V and 4 bases for J; bases not matched to a gene: 3. The chain's CDR3 is CASSLEGALYGYTF. The DNA for the CDR3 is TGCGCCAGCAGCTTGGAGGGGGCCCTCTATGGCTACACCTTC.

This clone was counted only a few times. The rearrangement joins TRBV25-1 to TRBJ1-6; 8 bases map to TRBD1. Germline CDR1 MGHDK, CDR2 SYGVNS. With V trimmed by 4 bases and J by 4 bases, 3 bases remained unmatched. CDR3 size: 15 residues. CDR3 sequence: CASSGGQEYNSPLHF. The CDR3 bases are TGTGCCAGCAGTGGGGGACAGGAGTATAATTCACCCCTCCACTTT.

The V call is TRBV7-9, the J call TRBJ1-2; tentative D call: TRBD1 (6 bases). Germline-derived CDR1 and CDR2 are SEHNR and FQNEAQ (reference sequence). V was clipped by 1 base and J by 3 bases, with 9 bases between them. The CDR3 extends over 14 amino acids. As DNA, the CDR3 is TGTGCCAGCAGCTTAGTCAGGGGCGACTATGGCTACACCTTC. The encoded protein is CASSLVRGDYGYTF.

V gene TRBV10-3 combines with J gene TRBJ1-2; 7 nucleotides match TRBD1. Germline lookup yields CDR1 ENHRY and CDR2 SYGVKD. The CDR3 is 16 residues long. The junction had 19 bases not matched to a gene; V was cut back by 10 bases and J by 5 bases. The CDR3 region is CATGLGLDREPYGYTF. CDR3 DNA: TGTGCCACGGGGCTAGGATTAGACAGGGAACCTTATGGCTACACCTTC.

This chain joins TRBV10-3 and TRBJ2-1; TRBD2 might be the D (6 bases). CDR1 is ENHRY, CDR2 SYGVKD, per germline. The CDR3 length is 14 residues. Deletions cut 8 bases from V and 6 bases from J, with 17 bases between. This CDR3 is CAIRVSGGFNEQFF. The CDR3 nucleotides are TGTGCCATCCGAGTGAGTGGAGGGTTCAATGAGCAGTTCTTC.

This sequence joins TRBV19 and TRBJ2-1, with TRBD2 as a possible D gene (6 bases). With 1 base removed from V and 1 base from J, the gap between germline ends came to 8 bases. Germline V gene lookup returns CDR1 LNHDA and CDR2 SQIVND (reference sequence). The CDR3 runs to 15 residues. Here the CDR3 reads CASSIAGESYNEQFF. The DNA of the CDR3 is TGTGCCAGTAGTATAGCGGGGGAATCCTACAATGAGCAGTTCTTC.

This clone has just one count. V gene TRBV7-9 combines with J gene TRBJ1-4; no clear D gene. Germline V gives CDR1 SEHNR, CDR2 FQNEAQ (reference sequence). V was clipped by 2 bases and J by 3 bases, with 13 bases between them. The CDR3 spans 16 residues. This CDR3 reads CASSLFPGRANEKLFF. The CDR3 region has the DNA TGTGCCAGCAGCTTATTCCCCGGGCGGGCTAATGAAAAACTGTTTTTT.

This sequence joins TRBV24-1 and TRBJ2-7, with TRBD1 matching 9 bases. The germline CDR1 and CDR2 sequences are KGHDR and SFDVKD. The CDR3 covers 19 residues. V lost 2 bases and J lost 3; bases outside the gene matches: 16. CDR3 region: CATSDSSTGTGLGDYEQYF. CDR3 DNA: TGTGCCACCAGTGATTCATCTACGGGGACAGGGTTGGGGGACTACGAGCAGTACTTC.

This clone was recorded only once. The chain carries TRBV9 and TRBJ2-3; no firm D call. Germline CDR1 and CDR2: SGDLS and YYNGEE. V was trimmed by 3 bases and J by 0 bases, leaving 8 bases between them. The length of the CDR3 is 14 residues. The DNA of the CDR3 is TGTGCCAGCAGCGGGCCGGGTAGCACAGATACGCAGTATTTT. It is translated as CASSGPGSTDTQYF.